The rows below give T cell receptor beta chains drawn from one sample of a study of early T cells in non-severe SARS-CoV-2 infection. TCRdb recomputed calls from the 5' RACE reads with MiXCR, one row per CDR3 protein. The table lists about 130,000 distinct CDR3 sequences, 15% of them singletons. The specimen sequenced was whole blood. Receptors originate from an adult who was a healthcare worker with PCR-confirmed SARS-CoV-2 infection or an uninfected control (not recorded which). The conserved cysteine and the conserved F or W are not part of the CDR3 here. Each record gives: V gene, J gene, CDR3 protein.

v_call: TRBV7-6; j_call: TRBJ1-2; cdr3_aa: ASSLDQNYGYT
v_call: TRBV12-3/TRBV12-4; j_call: TRBJ2-2; cdr3_aa: ASSPVPGELF
v_call: TRBV20-1; j_call: TRBJ2-5; cdr3_aa: SAPGGGQETQY
v_call: TRBV5-4; j_call: TRBJ2-3; cdr3_aa: ASSLGGGGANTDTQY
v_call: TRBV18; j_call: TRBJ2-7; cdr3_aa: ASSPRDTSSYEQY
v_call: TRBV9; j_call: TRBJ1-2; cdr3_aa: ASSEGDSSFRDTGIGYT
v_call: TRBV7-2; j_call: TRBJ2-1; cdr3_aa: ASSPGHGIYNEQF
v_call: TRBV12-3/TRBV12-4; j_call: TRBJ2-7; cdr3_aa: ASMRGATYEQY
v_call: TRBV3-1; j_call: TRBJ2-1; cdr3_aa: ASSPTSGYNEQF
v_call: TRBV29-1; j_call: TRBJ2-1; cdr3_aa: SVTSLEQF
v_call: TRBV3-1; j_call: TRBJ2-1; cdr3_aa: ASSLGAVEF
v_call: TRBV20-1; j_call: TRBJ2-1; cdr3_aa: SASQLNEQF
v_call: TRBV3-1; j_call: TRBJ1-2; cdr3_aa: ASRKTGGNYGYT
v_call: TRBV7-9; j_call: TRBJ1-6; cdr3_aa: ASSPNRVKDSPLH
v_call: TRBV29-1; j_call: TRBJ2-7; cdr3_aa: SVLKGAYEQY
v_call: TRBV14; j_call: TRBJ2-3; cdr3_aa: ASSQFTDTQY
v_call: TRBV19; j_call: TRBJ1-5; cdr3_aa: ATDHRRSGGSNQPQH
v_call: TRBV20-1; j_call: TRBJ1-4; cdr3_aa: SARGTGNRGEKLF
v_call: TRBV29-1; j_call: TRBJ1-2; cdr3_aa: SAVTGRGGGYT
v_call: TRBV3-1; j_call: TRBJ1-4; cdr3_aa: ASSPRLGEKLF
v_call: TRBV18; j_call: TRBJ1-5; cdr3_aa: ASSPQGNSANQPQH
v_call: TRBV3-1; j_call: TRBJ1-1; cdr3_aa: ASSKGRAGTAEAF
v_call: TRBV20-1; j_call: TRBJ2-5; cdr3_aa: SASQGTRGETQY
v_call: TRBV20-1; j_call: TRBJ1-5; cdr3_aa: SAPYSNQPQH
v_call: TRBV7-8; j_call: TRBJ2-3; cdr3_aa: ASSLTGTPGTDTQY
v_call: TRBV20-1; j_call: TRBJ2-6; cdr3_aa: SASLGAETSGGANVLT
v_call: TRBV3-1; j_call: TRBJ2-1; cdr3_aa: ASSQDLLAGNNEQF
v_call: TRBV29-1; j_call: TRBJ1-1; cdr3_aa: SVTQGADEAF
v_call: TRBV4-1; j_call: TRBJ2-7; cdr3_aa: ASSQSGTGSSEQY